The 13 T cell receptor beta chains given below trace back to one sample, sequenced in a study of cytomegalovirus exposure and HLA in healthy donors. The PCR ran on 60 Vbeta and 13 Jbeta primers. Sequencing was performed with immunoSEQ multiplex PCR; in TCRdb, only in-frame clones are kept and a portion is missing. The table shows under 150,000 clones, with approximately 78% occurring only once. The sequenced sample was PBMCs. These receptors were taken from a woman aged 40 to 50 in good health and CMV-seropositive.

The chain links TRBV7-2 to TRBJ2-1, with TRBD1 identical over 7 bases. Germline V CDR1 and CDR2: SGHTA, FQGNSA. This CDR3 spans 14 amino acids. The V and J ends lost 6 bases and 2 bases, in that order; junction bases with no gene match: 4. The CDR3 protein is CASRPGQPYNEQFF. The CDR3 region has the DNA TGTGCCAGCAGACCGGGACAGCCCTACAATGAGCAGTTCTTC.

A single count supports this clone. The V and J genes are TRBV16 and TRBJ2-7; 13 bases are a match to TRBD2. Trimming at V came to 4 bases and at J to 4 bases, leaving 1 base not matched to a gene. The CDR3 extends over 14 amino acids. Germline V CDR1 and CDR2: KGHSY, FQNENV. The CDR3 coding sequence is TGTGCCAGCAGCCGGACTAGCGGGAGTTACGAGCAGTACTTC. This gives the protein CASSRTSGSYEQYF.

V is TRBV5-1 and J is TRBJ2-3, with TRBD2 matching over 7 bases. The CDR3 extends over 16 amino acids. Trimming cost V 1 base and J 3 bases; bases outside gene matches: 8. Germline loops: CDR1 SGHRS, CDR2 YFSETQ. The CDR3 nucleotides read TGCGCCAGCAGCTTGAGAGGCGGGGGAGGGACAGATACGCAGTATTTT. It codes for CASSLRGGGGTDTQYF.

Concerning this clone: The same CDR3 also results from other DNA sequences found in this sample. V gene TRBV27 combines with J gene TRBJ2-2; D may be TRBD2 (5 bases). This CDR3 spans 16 amino acids. V lost 4 bases to trimming and J lost 3 bases, with 15 bases between them. Germline assignment: CDR1 MNHEY and CDR2 SMNVEV (reference sequence). DNA for the CDR3: TGTGCCAGCAGTTCCGGACGAGGGCCGGACACCGGGGAGCTGTTTTTT. It yields the protein CASSSGRGPDTGELFF.

The chain joins TRBV7-9 to TRBJ2-2; 7 nucleotides match TRBD2. V was clipped by 7 bases and J by 0 bases; unmatched bases: 8. The V gene's germline CDR1 is SEHNR and CDR2 FQNEAQ (reference sequence). The CDR3 runs to 16 residues. The CDR3: CASIREAGSNTGELFF. DNA for the CDR3: TGTGCCAGCATCCGGGAGGCGGGTTCGAACACCGGGGAGCTGTTTTTT.

The chain uses TRBV4-3 and TRBJ1-6; no firm D call. Per germline, CDR1 LGHNA and CDR2 YSLEER. The CDR3 sequence is 15 residues long. V shed 3 bases and J shed 7 bases, with 13 bases lying between them. This CDR3 is CASSQNRGGNSPLHF. The CDR3 nucleotides read TGCGCCAGCAGCCAGAACCGGGGTGGAAATTCACCCCTCCACTTT.

The chain couples TRBV5-1 to TRBJ1-1; D remains unclear. Trimming removed 1 base from V and 7 bases from J, with 11 bases in between. CDR3 length: 13 amino acids. Per germline, CDR1 SGHRS and CDR2 YFSETQ. This CDR3 is CASSLKGSGEAFF. CDR3 DNA sequence: TGCGCCAGCAGCTTGAAAGGGAGTGGTGAAGCTTTCTTT.

The chain uses TRBV6-6 and TRBJ2-5; 7 bases fit TRBD2. J lost 1 base, V lost 5 bases, and 4 bases had no gene match. This CDR3 is built from 14 residues. Germline CDR1 MNHNY, CDR2 SVGAGI (reference sequence). In DNA form, the CDR3 reads TGTGCCAGCAGTAATACGGGGGGCCAAGAGACCCAGTACTTC. Translation gives CASSNTGGQETQYF.

This clone was recorded once. V gene TRBV5-4 combines with J gene TRBJ1-2; no firm D call. The V gene lost 4 bases and the J gene lost 8 bases, with 18 bases spanning the gap. Germline V lookup: CDR1 SGHNT, CDR2 YYREEE (reference sequence). The CDR3 spans 14 residues. The chain's CDR3 is CASSLEGPPGGYTF. In DNA, the CDR3 is TGTGCCAGCAGCCTGGAGGGCCCCCCGGGGGGCTACACCTTC.

This CDR3 is CASSSRDFTMNTEAFF. The CDR3 DNA sequence: TGTGCCAGCAGTTCGCGGGATTTCACTATGAACACTGAAGCTTTCTTT. This chain links TRBV5-6 with TRBJ1-1; D is undetermined. The germline gives CDR1 SGHDT, CDR2 YYEEEE. The CDR3 has 16 amino acids. V was clipped by 5 bases and J by 0 bases, with 17 bases between them. The full variable domain, completed using reference TRBV5-6 and TRBJ1-1, is DAGVTQSPTHLIKTRGQQVTLRCSPKSGHDTVSWYQQALGQGPQFIFQYYEEEERQRGNFPDRFSGHQFPNYSSELNVNALLLGDSALYLCASSSRDFTMNTEAFFGQGTRLTVV.

This clone was detected only once. The chain links TRBV19 to TRBJ1-2, with D maybe TRBD1 (5 bases). Deletions cut 5 bases from V and 4 bases from J, with 8 bases between. Germline-derived CDR1 and CDR2 are LNHDA and SQIVND (reference sequence). The CDR3 loop spans 12 amino acids. In DNA, the CDR3 is TGTGCCAGTAGTTCGGGACTCTATGGCTACACCTTC. This translates into CASSSGLYGYTF.

The rearrangement joins TRBV2 to TRBJ1-3, with D possibly matching TRBD1 (5 bases). Deletions cut 6 bases from V and 4 bases from J, with 19 bases between. The CDR3 runs 16 residues. In germline, CDR1 is SNHLY, CDR2 FYNNEI. The CDR3 nucleotides read TGTGCCAGCAGGGGCCCCGGGCAGGGTGGAGGAAACACCATATATTTT. It encodes CASRGPGQGGGNTIYF.

This chain links TRBV5-1 with TRBJ2-5, with a weak D call TRBD2 (5 bases). Trimming cost V 2 bases and J 3 bases, with 11 bases left between them. This CDR3 has 14 residues. Germline loops: CDR1 SGHRS, CDR2 YFSETQ. The CDR3 DNA sequence: TGCGCCAGCAGCTTATCCAGCGGCAAAGAGACCCAGTACTTC. Protein: CASSLSSGKETQYF.